The 11 T cell receptor beta chains below all came from one sample that was sequenced in a study of T cells in Graves' hyperthyroidism and ophthalmopathy (dated by TCRdb to the late 2010s). The library was obtained by multiplex PCR. TCRdb names Illumina HiSeq 2000 as the instrument used. Amplification of TCR beta CDR3 regions was carried out from RNA transcripts. The first round of RT-PCR for the TCR CDR3 was performed with the HTBI primer set and the Qiagen OneStep RT-PCR kit. The public reads were run again by TCRdb, first through fastp at Q25 and then through MiXCR, and only productive beta chains were kept. Here each entry gathers all rows of one CDR3 protein and keeps the most common genes and DNA. The sample has fewer than 650,000 distinct CDR3 sequences on record, roughly 13% of them singletons. The ten largest clones represent 5.5% to 7.5% of the sample. The source material was blood. These receptors were collected from a woman between 25 and 40 years old with Graves' hyperthyroidism that later progressed to Graves' ophthalmopathy.

Only a few counts were recorded for this clonotype. The CDR3 sequence is CASSWASGANVLTF. CDR3 nucleotides: TGTGCCAGCAGCTGGGCCTCTGGGGCCAACGTCCTGACTTTC. The rearrangement uses TRBV7-9 and TRBJ2-6; D not resolved. This CDR3 comprises 14 residues. Between the trimmed V and J ends, which lost 4 bases and 0 bases, there was a span of 4 bases. From germline, CDR1 is SEHNR and CDR2 FQNEAQ (reference sequence).

On this clonotype itself: A much larger clone is a single base away; this may be a read error. The CDR3 carries no conserved terminal phenylalanine or tryptophan, so it likely arises from a read error. This chain links TRBV5-6 with TRBJ1-1, with D perhaps matching TRBD1 (6 bases). V lost 0 bases and J lost 7, with 10 bases in between. Germline-derived CDR1 and CDR2 are SGHDT and YYEEEE. The CDR3 length is 13 residues. CDR3 sequence (DNA): TGTGCCAGCAGCTTGGGGGGGGCCATTGAAGCTTTCGTT. Its protein is CASSLGGAIEAFV.

As concerns this clonotype: A read error may produce the germline difference seen at one junction end. The J gene is TRBJ1-5, the V gene TRBV18; D is perhaps TRBD1 (6 bases). This CDR3 contains 17 residues. Germline V gene data show CDR1 as KGHSH and CDR2 as LQKENI. CDR3 DNA: TGTGCCAGCTCACCGACCAGGGGAACCGATAGCAATCAGCCCCCGCATTTT. Translation: CASSPTRGTDSNQPPHF. The full variable domain, with the rest looked up from reference TRBV18 and TRBJ1-5, is NAGVMQNPRHLVRRRGQEARLRCSPMKGHSHVYWYRQLPEEGLKFMVYLQKENIIDESGMPKERFSAEFPKEGPSILRIQQVVRGDSAAYFCASSPTRGTDSNQPPHFGDGTRLSIL.

There are many counts of this clonotype. The genes are TRBV12-5 and TRBJ2-6, with D tentatively TRBD1 (6 bases). This CDR3 has 16 residues. Per the germline V gene, CDR1 is LGHNT and CDR2 is FRNRAP. V gave up 8 bases and J gave up 4 bases, with 18 bases separating them. The DNA for the CDR3 is TGTGCTAGTAGCGGTATAGCAGGGGCCGGGGCCAACGTCCTGACTTTC. The encoded protein is CASSGIAGAGANVLTF.

This clonotype was seen more than once but under ten times. The J gene is TRBJ1-1, the V gene TRBV5-1, with TRBD1 matching 7 bases. Germline assignment: CDR1 SGHRS and CDR2 YFSETQ. This CDR3 is built from 15 residues. Trimming removed 2 bases from V and 7 bases from J; junction bases left unmatched: 11. The DNA of the CDR3 is TGCGCCAGCAGCTTTGGGACAGAACTAGTCGGTGAAGCTTTCTTT. As protein: CASSFGTELVGEAFF.

This clonotype was counted ten times or more. This chain connects TRBV29-1 to TRBJ2-1, with D perhaps assigned TRBD1 or TRBD2 (5 bases each). The germline V gene has CDR1 SQVTM and CDR2 ANQGSEA. This CDR3 contains 15 residues. Trimming shortened V by 3 bases and J by 1 base, and 13 bases separated the two germline ends. CDR3 region: CSVDEGKRSYNEQFF. Written as DNA, the CDR3 is TGCAGCGTTGACGAGGGGAAGCGGTCCTACAATGAGCAGTTCTTC.

This clonotype was detected many times. This chain uses TRBV6-5 with TRBJ2-7, with 8 bases identical to TRBD1. This CDR3 is built from 14 residues. Trimming removed 4 bases from V and 3 bases from J; junction bases left unmatched: 5. Germline V lookup: CDR1 MNHEY, CDR2 SVGAGI. The CDR3 spells CASSSTGTGYEQYF. The CDR3 DNA reads TGTGCCAGCAGTTCTACCGGGACAGGCTACGAGCAGTACTTC.

This clonotype was recorded a few times. The chain recombines TRBV9 with TRBJ2-2, with D tentatively TRBD1 (6 bases). The CDR3 is 17 amino acids. Trimming took off 2 bases at V and 2 bases at J, with 16 bases between the two ends. Per germline, CDR1 SGDLS and CDR2 YYNGEE. The CDR3 DNA sequence: TGTGCCAGCAGCGTCTCTGTCGACAGGATAAACACCGGGGAGCTGTTTTTT. Its translation is CASSVSVDRINTGELFF.

J is TRBJ2-1 and V is TRBV28, with D tentatively TRBD2 (6 bases). Germline CDR1 reads MDHEN; CDR2 reads SYDVKM. V gave up 7 bases and J gave up 8 bases, with 18 bases separating them. The CDR3 sequence is 14 residues long. This CDR3 reads CASTPHRRVHEQFF. The CDR3 DNA reads as TGTGCCAGCACCCCCCATAGGAGGGTACATGAGCAGTTCTTC.

The chain employs TRBV13 and TRBJ2-7, with a possible D match to TRBD1 (6 bases). The V gene's germline CDR1 is PRHDT and CDR2 FYEKMQ (reference sequence). CDR3 length: 15 amino acids. V lost 5 bases, J lost 2 bases, and 16 bases lay in between. The CDR3 nucleotides read TGTGCCAGCAGCCACCGCGCGGACAGTGCCTACGAGCAGTACTTC. Its translation is CASSHRADSAYEQYF.

This clonotype was detected once. A much bigger clone sits one base away, suggesting this may be a read error. J is TRBJ1-1 and V is TRBV19; 7 positions match TRBD1. J was trimmed by 10 bases and V by 8 bases; bases with no gene match: 13. Germline CDR1 reads LNHDA; CDR2 reads SQIVND (reference sequence). The CDR3 totals 13 residues. The DNA for the CDR3 is TGTGCCAGTGGTTCCGATGACAGGGCCAGAGCTTTCTTT. This codes for CASGSDDRARAFF.